The 21 T cell receptor beta chains below come from one sample, sequenced in a study of control samples from healthy donors and cancer patients. The method was immunoSEQ multiplex PCR; TCRdb's version includes in-frame clones alone and lacks a portion of them. The data show about 89,000 clones, roughly 86% seen once. The sample was blood. These receptors were collected from a man aged 25-45 years in good health.

This chain uses TRBV7-3 with TRBJ2-7; D possibly corresponds to TRBD2 (5 bases). This CDR3 is 14 amino acids long. Germline loops: CDR1 SGHTA, CDR2 FQGTGA. V was shortened by 5 bases and J by 5 bases, with 16 bases between the two germline ends. CDR3 sequence (DNA): TGTGCCAGCAGCCCGTCCTCGGAGGTTAACGAGCAGTACTTC. Protein product: CASSPSSEVNEQYF.

The chain couples TRBV5-1 to TRBJ1-2, with TRBD1 as a possible D gene (5 bases). The CDR3 sequence is 14 residues long. The V gene's germline CDR1 is SGHRS and CDR2 YFSETQ. V lost 4 bases and J lost 8, with 18 bases in between. DNA for the CDR3: TGCGCCAGCAGCCCCGACAGAGCATCTATGGGCTACACCTTC. Its translation is CASSPDRASMGYTF.

V gene TRBV5-4 combines with J gene TRBJ2-3; D might be TRBD1 or TRBD2, each matching 5 bases. Germline V lookup: CDR1 SGHNT, CDR2 YYREEE (reference sequence). This CDR3 is built from 15 residues. Deletions cut 4 bases from V and 1 base from J, with 13 bases between. The CDR3 region is CASSMEWDRTDTQYF. The CDR3 bases are TGTGCCAGCAGCATGGAATGGGACCGCACAGATACGCAGTATTTT. Full variable domain (remainder filled in from reference TRBV5-4 and TRBJ2-3): ETGVTQSPTHLIKTRGQQVTLRCSSQSGHNTVSWYQQALGQGPQFIFQYYREEENGRGNFPPRFSGLQFPNYSSELNVNALELDDSALYLCASSMEWDRTDTQYFGPGTRLTVL.

This clone was found once. The V gene is TRBV11-2, the J gene TRBJ2-1; 7 bases are shared with TRBD1. This CDR3 has 14 residues. Germline lookup yields CDR1 SGHAT and CDR2 FQNNGV. Losses at the gene ends were 3 bases for V and 6 bases for J; bases not matched to a gene: 5. The CDR3 nucleotides read TGTGCCAGCAGCTTCGACAGGGTAGGCAATGAGCAGTTCTTC. It specifies CASSFDRVGNEQFF.

This chain links TRBV5-1 with TRBJ2-3; TRBD1 is a possible D gene (5 bases). The CDR3 is 16 amino acids. Germline-derived CDR1 and CDR2 are SGHRS and YFSETQ. Trimming shortened V by 2 bases and J by 0 bases, and 13 bases separated the two germline ends. The CDR3 coding sequence is TGCGCCAGCAGCTTTACAGGACGACTTAGCACAGATACGCAGTATTTT. Residues: CASSFTGRLSTDTQYF.

This clone was seen just once. CDR3 sequence (DNA): TGTGCCAGCAGTGAGAGCGGGAACAATCAGCCCCAGCATTTT. It translates to CASSESGNNQPQHF. The gene calls are TRBV6-1 and TRBJ1-5; unclear D gene. Germline V gives CDR1 MNHNS, CDR2 SASEGT. This CDR3 has 14 residues. Trimming removed 3 bases from V and 3 bases from J, with 9 bases in between.

Concerning this clone itself: Other nucleotide sequences in the sample specify the same CDR3. The rearrangement joins TRBV5-1 to TRBJ2-3; no reliable D call. Trimming cost V 2 bases and J 1 base, with 5 bases left between them. CDR3 size: 13 residues. Germline CDR1 SGHRS, CDR2 YFSETQ. The CDR3 DNA sequence: TGCGCCAGCAGCTTAGCAGGCACAGATACGCAGTATTTT. Residues: CASSLAGTDTQYF.

The chain uses TRBV30 and TRBJ1-2; a possible D gene is TRBD1 (5 bases). The V end lost 1 base, the J end lost 4 bases, and 7 bases lay between the germline ends. The CDR3 has 12 amino acids. Germline CDR1 is GTSNPN and CDR2 is SVGIG (reference sequence). The CDR3 here is CAWSGGIYGYTF. The CDR3, as DNA: TGTGCCTGGAGTGGGGGGATCTATGGCTACACCTTC.

The V call is TRBV18, the J call TRBJ1-3; D might be TRBD1 (6 bases). CDR3 length equals 14 residues. In germline, CDR1 is KGHSH, CDR2 LQKENI. Trimming stripped 3 bases from V and 8 bases from J, with 14 bases between. CDR3 in DNA: TGTGCCAGCTCACCCCCGGGGGGGCGAGACACCATATATTTT. Protein sequence: CASSPPGGRDTIYF.

The chain uses TRBV6-5 and TRBJ1-2; D uncertain. Per the germline V gene, CDR1 is MNHEY and CDR2 is SVGAGI. This CDR3 has 13 amino acids. V lost 7 bases to trimming and J lost 3 bases, with 12 bases between them. CDR3 protein: CASTKRSDYGYTF. CDR3 DNA sequence: TGTGCCAGCACCAAAAGATCAGACTATGGCTACACCTTC.

J is TRBJ2-3 and V is TRBV6-1; 8 bases are a match to TRBD1. This CDR3 region has 17 residues. With V trimmed by 1 base and J by 1 base, 7 bases remained unmatched. Germline CDR1 and CDR2: MNHNS and SASEGT. CDR3 amino acids: CASSEGQGARGTDTQYF. CDR3 sequence (DNA): TGTGCCAGCAGTGAAGGTCAGGGGGCGCGCGGCACAGATACGCAGTATTTT.

The chain uses TRBV11-2 and TRBJ1-2; D is undetermined. CDR1 SGHAT and CDR2 FQNNGV come from the germline V gene. The CDR3 sequence is 14 residues long. V lost 0 bases to trimming and J lost 4 bases, with 9 bases between them. CDR3: CASSLDASLYGYTF. The CDR3 nucleotides read TGTGCCAGCAGCTTAGATGCCAGCCTCTATGGCTACACCTTC.

The chain links TRBV21-1 to TRBJ2-2; TRBD2 was called by the table and not checked on the DNA. TRBV21-1 is a known pseudogene. The length of the CDR3 is 21 residues. CDR3 region: CASSSSCPSTSGRTNTGELFF. The DNA of the CDR3 is TGTGCCAGCAGCTCAAGTTGCCCATCAACTAGCGGGCGCACGAACACCGGGGAGCTGTTTTTT.

The CDR3 protein is CASSFGTAYEQYF. Written as DNA, the CDR3 is TGTGCCAGCAGTTTTGGGACAGCCTACGAGCAGTACTTC. The chain has TRBV12-3 or TRBV12-4 and TRBJ2-7; 7 bases are shared with TRBD1. This CDR3 contains 13 residues. Trimming removed 3 bases from V and 2 bases from J; junction bases left unmatched: 1.

The V gene is TRBV11-1, the J gene TRBJ1-2; 9 nucleotides line up with TRBD1. Germline loops: CDR1 SGHAT, CDR2 FQDESV (reference sequence). The CDR3 is 14 residues long. Unmatched junction bases numbered 7, after V lost 8 bases and J lost 3 bases. The CDR3 protein is CASATGTGHYGYTF. The CDR3 region has the DNA TGTGCCAGCGCTACCGGGACAGGGCACTATGGCTACACCTTC. The full variable domain, its missing parts supplied by reference TRBV11-1 and TRBJ1-2, is EAEVAQSPRYKITEKSQAVAFWCDPISGHATLYWYRQILGQGPELLVQFQDESVVDDSQLPKDRFSAERLKGVDSTLKIQPAELGDSAMYLCASATGTGHYGYTFGSGTRLTVV.

The rearrangement joins TRBV23-1 to TRBJ1-2, with 7 bases that match TRBD1. TRBV23-1 is classed as an ORF, of uncertain function. The ends lost 2 bases at V and 1 base at J; junction bases unmatched: 19. The CDR3 length is 20 residues. The DNA for the CDR3 is TGCGCCAGCAGTCAAAGTTGTGCGGGACAGCCTCCAATATTTAACTATGGCTACACCTTC. Residues: CASSQSCAGQPPIFNYGYTF.

The chain has TRBV28 and TRBJ1-5, with D uncertain. This CDR3 spans 12 amino acids. V lost 7 bases and J lost 3, with 7 bases in between. Per germline, CDR1 MDHEN and CDR2 SYDVKM. As DNA, the CDR3 is TGTGCCAGCAAAGGGCCCAATCAGCCCCAGCATTTT. Translated, it gives CASKGPNQPQHF.

The rearrangement uses TRBV27 and TRBJ1-1, with D maybe TRBD1 (5 bases). This CDR3 is 14 amino acids long. V shed 5 bases and J shed 4 bases, with 14 bases lying between them. Germline V gene data show CDR1 as MNHEY and CDR2 as SMNVEV (reference sequence). CDR3 sequence reads: CASSPGGWGTEAFF. CDR3 DNA sequence: TGTGCCAGCAGTCCGGGGGGGTGGGGCACTGAAGCTTTCTTT.

The chain combines TRBV5-4 with TRBJ2-2, with D hard to call. The germline V and J ends were trimmed by 6 bases and 0 bases, with 15 bases remaining between them. Germline V gene lookup returns CDR1 SGHNT and CDR2 YYREEE (reference sequence). The CDR3 covers 16 residues. CDR3 sequence (DNA): TGTGCCAGCACCCACCCGGAACAGACGAACACCGGGGAGCTGTTTTTT. This encodes CASTHPEQTNTGELFF.

The rearrangement links TRBV7-9 to TRBJ1-1; 10 bases are shared with TRBD1. Germline lookup yields CDR1 SEHNR and CDR2 FQNEAQ (reference sequence). The junction had 9 bases not matched to a gene; V was cut back by 3 bases and J by 2 bases. This CDR3 has 17 amino acids. Here the CDR3 reads CASSLTRDRGHNTEAFF. CDR3 sequence (DNA): TGTGCCAGCAGCTTGACCCGGGACAGGGGCCATAACACTGAAGCTTTCTTT.

The gene calls are TRBV18 and TRBJ2-1; D perhaps matches TRBD2 (6 bases). CDR3 length: 17 residues. The V end was cut by 6 bases, the J end by 7 bases, with 25 bases between. Per germline, CDR1 KGHSH and CDR2 LQKENI. CDR3 amino acids: CASSARTGTLGRNEQFF. The CDR3 DNA is TGTGCCAGCTCCGCCAGAACCGGGACTTTAGGGAGGAATGAGCAGTTCTTC.